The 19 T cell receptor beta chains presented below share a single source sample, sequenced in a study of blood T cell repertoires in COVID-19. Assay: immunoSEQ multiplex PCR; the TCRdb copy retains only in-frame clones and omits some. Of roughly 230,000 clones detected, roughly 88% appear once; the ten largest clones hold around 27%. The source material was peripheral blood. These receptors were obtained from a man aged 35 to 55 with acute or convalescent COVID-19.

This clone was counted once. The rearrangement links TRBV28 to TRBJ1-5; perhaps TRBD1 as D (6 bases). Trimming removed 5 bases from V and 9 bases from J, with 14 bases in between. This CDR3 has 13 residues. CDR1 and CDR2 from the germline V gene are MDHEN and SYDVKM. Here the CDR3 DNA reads TGTGCCAGCAGTCGGACAGAAGGTCGGCCCCAGCATTTT. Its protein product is CASSRTEGRPQHF.

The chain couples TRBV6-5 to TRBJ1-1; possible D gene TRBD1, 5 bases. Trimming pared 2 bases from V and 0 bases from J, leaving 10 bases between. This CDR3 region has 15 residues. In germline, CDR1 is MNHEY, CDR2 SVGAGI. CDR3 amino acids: CASSYHTGMNTEAFF. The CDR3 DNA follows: TGTGCCAGCAGTTACCACACAGGAATGAACACTGAAGCTTTCTTT.

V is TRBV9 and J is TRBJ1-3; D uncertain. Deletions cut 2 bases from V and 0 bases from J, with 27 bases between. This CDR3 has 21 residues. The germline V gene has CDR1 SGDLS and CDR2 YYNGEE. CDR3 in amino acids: CASSVRNRAQQQFSSGNTIYF. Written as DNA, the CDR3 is TGTGCCAGCAGCGTCCGGAATCGAGCGCAGCAGCAGTTTAGCTCTGGAAACACCATATATTTT.

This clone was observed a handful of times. CDR3 region: CASSGTGNQPQHF. DNA of the CDR3: TGTGCCAGCAGTGGGACAGGGAATCAGCCCCAGCATTTT. The chain is built from TRBV6-2 or TRBV6-3 and TRBJ1-5; TRBD1 matches 9 bases. CDR1 MNHEY and CDR2 SVGEGT come from the germline V gene. The V segment lost 5 bases and the J segment 4 bases; nucleotides outside the gene matches: 0. The CDR3 runs to 13 residues.

The CDR3 nucleotides read TGCGCCAGCAGCCACCTGACTAGCGCCAACTACGAGCAGTACTTC. It translates to CASSHLTSANYEQYF. The V and J genes are TRBV4-1 and TRBJ2-7, with 8 bases that match TRBD2. CDR3 length: 15 amino acids. Germline V gives CDR1 MGHRA, CDR2 YSYEKL. Losses at the gene ends were 3 bases for V and 3 bases for J; bases not matched to a gene: 7.

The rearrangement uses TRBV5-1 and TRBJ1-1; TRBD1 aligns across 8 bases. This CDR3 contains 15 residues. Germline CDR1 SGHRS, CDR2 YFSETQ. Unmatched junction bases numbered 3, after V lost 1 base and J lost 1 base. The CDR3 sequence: CASSLSQGANTEAFF. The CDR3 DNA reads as TGCGCCAGCAGCTTGAGTCAGGGGGCGAACACTGAAGCTTTCTTT.

The CDR3 region is CASRDTGGSYEQYF. The CDR3 coding sequence is TGTGCCAGCAGGGACACAGGGGGTTCTTACGAGCAGTACTTC. This chain connects TRBV7-9 to TRBJ2-7; 8 bases line up with TRBD1. The germline V gene has CDR1 SEHNR and CDR2 FQNEAQ (reference sequence). The CDR3 contains 14 residues. The ends lost 6 bases at V and 4 bases at J; junction bases unmatched: 8.

The DNA of the CDR3 is TGTGCCAGCAGTCCAGGACAGGTCGGTTATAATTCACCCCTCCACTTT. This sequence encodes CASSPGQVGYNSPLHF. V usage is TRBV27 and J usage is TRBJ1-6; 7 bases match TRBD1. J lost 4 bases, V lost 5 bases, and 8 bases had no gene match. Germline loops: CDR1 MNHEY, CDR2 SMNVEV (reference sequence). CDR3 length: 16 residues.

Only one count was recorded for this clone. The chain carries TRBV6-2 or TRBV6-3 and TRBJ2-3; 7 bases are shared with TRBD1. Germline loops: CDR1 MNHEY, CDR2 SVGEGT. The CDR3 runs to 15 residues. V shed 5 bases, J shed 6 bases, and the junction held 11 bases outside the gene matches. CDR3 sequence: CASSTNRQGVDTQYF. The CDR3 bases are TGTGCCAGCAGTACCAATCGACAGGGTGTGGATACGCAGTATTTT.

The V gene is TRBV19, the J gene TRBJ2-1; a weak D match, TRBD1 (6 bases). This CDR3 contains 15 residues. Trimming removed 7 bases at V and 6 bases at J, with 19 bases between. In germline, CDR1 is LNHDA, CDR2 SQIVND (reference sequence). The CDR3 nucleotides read TGTGCCAGTACTTTCTCCTCACAGGGTTTCAATGAGCAGTTCTTC. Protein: CASTFSSQGFNEQFF.

The CDR3 sequence: CASSPGQGVTGELFF. CDR3 in DNA: TGTGCCAGCAGCCCCGGACAGGGAGTCACCGGGGAGCTGTTTTTT. V and J are TRBV3-1 (or the pseudogene TRBV3-2) and TRBJ2-2; TRBD1 agrees at 8 bases. The V gene's germline CDR1 is LGHDT and CDR2 YNNKEL (reference sequence). J lost 4 bases, V lost 4 bases, and 5 bases had no gene match. The CDR3 is 15 amino acids.

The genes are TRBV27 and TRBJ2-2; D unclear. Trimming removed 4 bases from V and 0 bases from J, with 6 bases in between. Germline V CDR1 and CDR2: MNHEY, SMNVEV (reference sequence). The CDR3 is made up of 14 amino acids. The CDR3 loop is CASSSSANTGELFF. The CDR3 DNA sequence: TGTGCCAGCAGTTCCAGCGCGAACACCGGGGAGCTGTTTTTT.

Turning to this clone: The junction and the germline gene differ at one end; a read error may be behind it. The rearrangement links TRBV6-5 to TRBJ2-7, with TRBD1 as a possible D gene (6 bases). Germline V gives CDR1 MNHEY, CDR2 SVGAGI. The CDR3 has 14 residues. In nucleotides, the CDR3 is TGTGCCAGCAGTTACTCCCTGGGAACTGGACAGTTTGACTTC. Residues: CASSYSLGTGQFDF.

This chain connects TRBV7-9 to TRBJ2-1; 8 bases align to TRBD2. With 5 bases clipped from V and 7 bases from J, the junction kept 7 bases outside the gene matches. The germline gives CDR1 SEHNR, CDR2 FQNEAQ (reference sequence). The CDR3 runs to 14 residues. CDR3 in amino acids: CASSPRVAGNEQFF. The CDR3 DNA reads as TGTGCCAGCAGCCCTAGGGTAGCGGGGAATGAGCAGTTCTTC.

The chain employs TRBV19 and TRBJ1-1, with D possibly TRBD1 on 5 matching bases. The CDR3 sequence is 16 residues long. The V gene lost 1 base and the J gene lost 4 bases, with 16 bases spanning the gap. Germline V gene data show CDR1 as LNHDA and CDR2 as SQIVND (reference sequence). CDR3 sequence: CASSIAPGLGSTEAFF. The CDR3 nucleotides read TGTGCCAGTAGTATAGCGCCAGGGTTAGGTAGCACTGAAGCTTTCTTT.

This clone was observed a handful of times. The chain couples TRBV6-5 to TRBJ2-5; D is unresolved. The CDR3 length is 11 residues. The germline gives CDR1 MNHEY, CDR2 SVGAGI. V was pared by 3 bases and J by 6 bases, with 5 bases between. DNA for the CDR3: TGTGCCAGCAGTTATAGAAAGACCCAGTACTTC. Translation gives CASSYRKTQYF.

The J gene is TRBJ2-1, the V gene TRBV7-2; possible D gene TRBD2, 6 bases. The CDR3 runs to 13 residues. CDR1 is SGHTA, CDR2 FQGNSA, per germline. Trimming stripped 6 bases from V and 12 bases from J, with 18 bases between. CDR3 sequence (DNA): TGTGCCAGCAGTCCGATGGAGGGCCTGGGGCAGTTCTTC. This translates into CASSPMEGLGQFF.

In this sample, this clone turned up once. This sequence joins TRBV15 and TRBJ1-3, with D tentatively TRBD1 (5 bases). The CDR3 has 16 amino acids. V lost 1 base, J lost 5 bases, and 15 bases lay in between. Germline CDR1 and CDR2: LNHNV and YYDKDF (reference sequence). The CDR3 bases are TGTGCCACCAGCAGAGCTCCATTGACAGTAAGAAACACCATATATTTT. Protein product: CATSRAPLTVRNTIYF.

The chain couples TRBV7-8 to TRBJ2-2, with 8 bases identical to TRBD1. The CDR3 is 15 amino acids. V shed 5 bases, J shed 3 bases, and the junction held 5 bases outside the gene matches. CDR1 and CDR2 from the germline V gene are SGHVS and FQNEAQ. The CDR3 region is CASSLGQGYTGELFF. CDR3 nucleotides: TGTGCCAGCAGCCTAGGACAGGGTTACACCGGGGAGCTGTTTTTT.